Described below is a single TCR beta chain sequence and its context. The antigen is unknown. The data are from a study of CD8+ T cells in alopecia areata. For the study at large: Treated patients were given oral tofacitinib, which was dosed at 5 to 10 mg twice daily.

Treatment: oral pan-JAK inhibitor, 5-10 mg twice daily. As the sequencing template, cDNA was produced by extracting RNA and reverse transcribing it. Assay used: immunoSEQ multiplex PCR; TCRdb lists only in-frame clones, some missing. The data hold more than 150,000 clones, with about 60% observed a single time. General observations from the study: Mouse data revealed clearer TCR sharing than patient data did, a gap possibly tied to HLA.

This TCR derives from a human donor with alopecia areata. The material sequenced was CD8+ T cells sorted from blood, taken at week 24, from a patient treated with tofacitinib.

The CDR3 DNA reads as TGTGCCAGCAGCTCGCCACCCATAATCGAGAGCTCCTACAATGAGCAGTTCTTC. The encoded protein is CASSSPPIIESSYNEQFF. V usage is TRBV7-4 and J usage is TRBJ2-1, with D unclear. Germline CDR1 is SGHVT and CDR2 is SQSDAQ. CDR3 length: 18 amino acids. Trimming removed 4 bases from V and 0 bases from J, with 19 bases in between. The full variable domain, completed using reference TRBV7-4 and TRBJ2-1, is GAGVSQSPRYKVAKRGRDVALRCDSISGHVTLYWYRQTLGQGSEVLTYSQSDAQRDKSGRPSGRFSAERPERSVSTLKIQRTEQGDSAVYLCASSSPPIIESSYNEQFFGPGTRLTVL.